The present entry profiles one T cell receptor (beta chain) with its context. Its antigen is currently unknown. The protocol was immunoSEQ multiplex PCR, while the TCRdb copy is restricted to in-frame clones and leaves out a portion. Of about 340,000 clones listed, over 85% are singletons. This CDR3 is 15 amino acids long. Germline CDR1 SEHNR, CDR2 FQNEAQ (reference sequence). The germline V and J ends were trimmed by 1 base and 9 bases, with 16 bases remaining between them. The data originate from a study of brain T cells in children with intractable seizures. The time point: blood from clinic visit 5 months post-surgery; TSC patient then seizure free. Findings of the study overall: Clones missing pre-surgery may reflect undersampling of that blood sample.

Specimen: peripheral blood, collected about 5 months after surgery. The TCR sequence derives from a boy under two years old with tuberous sclerosis and intractable seizures. The genes are TRBV7-9 and TRBJ2-1, with a weak D call TRBD1 (6 bases). The CDR3 spells CASSLGWLAGAEQFF. Written as DNA, the CDR3 is TGTGCCAGCAGCTTAGGATGGCTAGCAGGGGCTGAGCAGTTCTTC.